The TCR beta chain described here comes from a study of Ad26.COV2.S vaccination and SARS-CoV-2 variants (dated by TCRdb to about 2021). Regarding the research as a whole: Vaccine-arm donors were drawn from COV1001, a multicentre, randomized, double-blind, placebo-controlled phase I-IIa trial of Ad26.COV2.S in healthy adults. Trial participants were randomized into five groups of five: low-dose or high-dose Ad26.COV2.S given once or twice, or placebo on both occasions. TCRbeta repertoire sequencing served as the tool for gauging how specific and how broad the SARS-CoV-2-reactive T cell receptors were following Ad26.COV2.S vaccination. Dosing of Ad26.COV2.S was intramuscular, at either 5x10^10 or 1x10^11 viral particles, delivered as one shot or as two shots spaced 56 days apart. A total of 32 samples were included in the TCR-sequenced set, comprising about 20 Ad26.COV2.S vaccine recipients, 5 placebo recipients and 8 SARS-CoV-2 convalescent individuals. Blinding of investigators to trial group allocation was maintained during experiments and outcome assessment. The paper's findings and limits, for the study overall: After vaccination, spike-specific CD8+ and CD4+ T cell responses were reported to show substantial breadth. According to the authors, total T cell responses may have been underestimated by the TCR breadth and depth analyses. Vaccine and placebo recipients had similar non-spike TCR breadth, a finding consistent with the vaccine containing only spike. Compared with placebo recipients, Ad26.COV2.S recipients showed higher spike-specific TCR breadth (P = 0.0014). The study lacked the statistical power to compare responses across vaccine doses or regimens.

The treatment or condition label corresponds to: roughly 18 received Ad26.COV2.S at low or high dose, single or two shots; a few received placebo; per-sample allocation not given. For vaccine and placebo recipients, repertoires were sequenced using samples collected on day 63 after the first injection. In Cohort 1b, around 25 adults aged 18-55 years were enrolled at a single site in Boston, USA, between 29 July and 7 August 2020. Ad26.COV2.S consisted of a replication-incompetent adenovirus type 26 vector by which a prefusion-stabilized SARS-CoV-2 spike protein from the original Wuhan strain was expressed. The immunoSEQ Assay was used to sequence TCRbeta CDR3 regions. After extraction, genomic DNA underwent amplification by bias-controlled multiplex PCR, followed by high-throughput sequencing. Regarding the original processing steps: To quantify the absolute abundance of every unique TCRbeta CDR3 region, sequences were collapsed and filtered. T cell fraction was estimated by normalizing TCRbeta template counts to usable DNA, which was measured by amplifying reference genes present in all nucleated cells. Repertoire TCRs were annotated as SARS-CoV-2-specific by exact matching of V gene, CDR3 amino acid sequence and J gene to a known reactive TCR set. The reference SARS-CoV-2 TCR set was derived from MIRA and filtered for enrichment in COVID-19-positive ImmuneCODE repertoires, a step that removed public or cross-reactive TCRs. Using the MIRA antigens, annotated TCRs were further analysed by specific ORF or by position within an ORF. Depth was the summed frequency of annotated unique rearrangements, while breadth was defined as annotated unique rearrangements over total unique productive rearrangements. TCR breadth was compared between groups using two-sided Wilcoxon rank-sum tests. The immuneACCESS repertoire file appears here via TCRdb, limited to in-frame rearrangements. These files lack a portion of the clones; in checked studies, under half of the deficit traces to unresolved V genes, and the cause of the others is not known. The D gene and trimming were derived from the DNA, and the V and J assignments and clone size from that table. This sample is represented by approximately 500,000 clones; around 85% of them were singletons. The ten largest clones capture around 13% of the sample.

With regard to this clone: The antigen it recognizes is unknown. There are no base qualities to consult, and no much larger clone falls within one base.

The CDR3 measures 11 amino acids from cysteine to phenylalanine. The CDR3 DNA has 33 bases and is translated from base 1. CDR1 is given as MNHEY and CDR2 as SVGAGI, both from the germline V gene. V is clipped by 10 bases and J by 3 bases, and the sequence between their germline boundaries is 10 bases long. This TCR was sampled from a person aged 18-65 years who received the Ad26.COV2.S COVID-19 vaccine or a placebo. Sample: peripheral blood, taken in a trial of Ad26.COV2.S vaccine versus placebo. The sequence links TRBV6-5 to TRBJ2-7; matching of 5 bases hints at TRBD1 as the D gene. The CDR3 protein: CATQGVYEQYF. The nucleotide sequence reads TGTGCCACTCAGGGCGTCTACGAGCAGTACTTC.